A single sample is the source of the 17 T cell receptor beta chains below, sequenced in a study of T cells in Graves' hyperthyroidism and ophthalmopathy. RNA transcripts served as the template for amplifying TCR beta CDR3 regions. HTBI primers were the set used in a first-round RT-PCR of the TCR CDR3. TCRdb processed the multiplex PCR reads anew with MiXCR; each CDR3 protein has one entry. The table shows approximately 400,000 distinct CDR3 sequences, with approximately 25% occurring only once. The sample consisted of blood. The receptors were sampled from a man in his fifties with Graves' hyperthyroidism.

This clonotype was seen only a few times. The rearrangement joins TRBV2 to TRBJ2-7, with D unresolved. CDR1 and CDR2 (germline): SNHLY, FYNNEI. This CDR3 comprises 15 residues. Between the trimmed V and J ends, which lost 4 bases and 0 bases, there was a span of 13 bases. CDR3 residues: CASSGSGLSSYEQYF. The CDR3 nucleotides read TGTGCCAGCAGTGGGTCGGGTCTTTCCTCCTACGAGCAGTACTTC.

The genes are TRBV6-9 and TRBJ1-5; D is unresolved. V lost 4 bases and J 5 bases, leaving 12 bases between the germline ends. There are 14 residues in the CDR3. Germline V gene data show CDR1 as MNHGY and CDR2 as SVAAGI. This CDR3 reads CASSFKEGYQPQHF. The CDR3, as DNA: TGTGCCAGCAGTTTTAAGGAGGGTTATCAGCCCCAGCATTTT.

This clonotype came up many times. The chain uses TRBV7-2 and TRBJ2-7; 10 nucleotides agree with TRBD2. The CDR3 is made up of 14 amino acids. V shed 6 bases, J shed 4 bases, and the junction held 6 bases outside the gene matches. The germline V gene has CDR1 SGHTA and CDR2 FQGNSA. The CDR3 DNA reads TGTGCCAGCAGTTTTTCTAGCGGGAGTTACGAGCAGTACTTC. Its protein product is CASSFSSGSYEQYF. Combining the CDR3 with reference TRBV7-2 and TRBJ2-7 gives the whole variable domain GAGVSQSPSNKVTEKGKDVELRCDPISGHTALYWYRQSLGQGLEFLIYFQGNSAPDKSGLPSDRFSAERTGGSVSTLTIQRTQQEDSAVYLCASSFSSGSYEQYFGPGTRLTVT.

The genes are TRBV19 and TRBJ1-1; a weak D match, TRBD1 (5 bases). Germline CDR1 is LNHDA and CDR2 is SQIVND (reference sequence). The CDR3 runs 15 residues. The V gene lost 5 bases and the J gene lost 4 bases, with 17 bases spanning the gap. CDR3 amino acids: CASSGPRVLGTEAFF. For the CDR3, the DNA is TGTGCCAGTAGTGGGCCCAGGGTTCTGGGCACTGAAGCTTTCTTT.

The gene calls are TRBV9 and TRBJ2-6, with 7 nucleotides matching TRBD1. CDR1 SGDLS and CDR2 YYNGEE come from the germline V gene. The CDR3 covers 18 residues. J lost 0 bases, V lost 3 bases, and 9 bases had no gene match. CDR3 DNA sequence: TGTGCCAGCAGCGCCCCGGGACAGATCAACTCTGGGGCCAACGTCCTGACTTTC. It is translated as CASSAPGQINSGANVLTF. Variable domain in full (rest from reference TRBV9 and TRBJ2-6): DSGVTQTPKHLITATGQRVTLRCSPRSGDLSVYWYQQSLDQGLQFLIQYYNGEERAKGNILERFSAQQFPDLHSELNLSSLELGDSALYFCASSAPGQINSGANVLTFGAGSRLTVL.

This chain joins TRBV5-5 and TRBJ1-2; a weak D match, TRBD1 (6 bases). Germline V gives CDR1 SGHKS, CDR2 YYEKEE (reference sequence). This CDR3 has 14 amino acids. The V end was cut by 0 bases, the J end by 8 bases, with 14 bases between. The CDR3 sequence: CASSLDRGAWGYTF. The DNA for the CDR3 is TGTGCCAGCAGCTTGGATCGGGGGGCCTGGGGCTACACCTTC.

This sequence joins TRBV12-3 or TRBV12-4 and TRBJ2-1, with 8 bases identical to TRBD2. V shed 5 bases and J 5 bases; nucleotides not matched to a gene: 11. The CDR3 contains 16 residues. The DNA of the CDR3 is TGTGCCAGCAGTCCCCTGGGAGGACTAGCAGACAATGAGCAGTTCTTC. Protein: CASSPLGGLADNEQFF.

Comments on this clonotype: This could be a read error, since a much larger clone is one nucleotide away. V gene TRBV12-3 or TRBV12-4 combines with J gene TRBJ2-7; 9 positions match TRBD2. The CDR3 sequence is 14 residues long. V dropped 5 bases and J dropped 9; count of bases not matched to a gene: 11. Written as DNA, the CDR3 is TGTGCCAGCAGTCCCCCGGGACTAGCATCCGGGCAGTACTTC. Encoded protein: CASSPPGLASGQYF.

V is TRBV4-3 and J is TRBJ2-3; 16 positions match TRBD2. J was trimmed by 3 bases and V by 6 bases; bases with no gene match: 12. CDR1 is LGHNA, CDR2 YSLEER, per germline. CDR3 length: 19 amino acids. The CDR3 reads CASRPTPGLAGGPTDTQYF. The CDR3 DNA sequence: TGCGCCAGCAGACCCACCCCGGGACTAGCGGGAGGGCCGACAGATACGCAGTATTTT.

This clonotype was recorded a few times. The CDR3 loop is CSARDRLAGGPFSETQYF. CDR3 nucleotide sequence: TGCAGTGCTAGAGATCGGCTAGCGGGAGGGCCGTTTTCAGAGACCCAGTACTTC. The gene calls are TRBV20-1 and TRBJ2-5, with 12 bases matching TRBD2. CDR1 is DFQATT, CDR2 SNEGSKA, per germline (reference sequence). Unmatched junction bases numbered 12, after V lost 0 bases and J lost 4 bases. The CDR3 loop spans 18 amino acids.

This clonotype was found a few times. This chain connects TRBV6-1 to TRBJ2-1; 9 nucleotides line up with TRBD2. Germline CDR1 reads MNHNS; CDR2 reads SASEGT. The CDR3 loop spans 16 amino acids. J lost 4 bases, V lost 1 base, and 5 bases had no gene match. The CDR3 DNA reads TGTGCCAGCAGTGAAGAAGCGGGGGGCCTGTACAATGAGCAGTTCTTC. The encoded protein is CASSEEAGGLYNEQFF.

This chain joins TRBV20-1 and TRBJ1-1, with D tentatively TRBD1 (5 bases). Germline CDR1 DFQATT, CDR2 SNEGSKA (reference sequence). V gave up 1 base and J gave up 5 bases, with 11 bases separating them. The CDR3 loop spans 13 amino acids. In nucleotides, the CDR3 is TGCAGTGCTAGAGGGCAGGGAGGGACTGAAGCTTTCTTT. Translated, it gives CSARGQGGTEAFF.

On this clonotype itself: The junction departs from the called germline gene at one end, perhaps through a read error. This chain connects TRBV25-1 to TRBJ1-1; weak D call: TRBD1 (5 bases). This CDR3 has 13 residues. Germline values: CDR1 MGHDK, CDR2 SYGVNS. CDR3 sequence reads: CASIGRGGTEALF. The CDR3 DNA is TGTGCCAGCATTGGTAGGGGAGGAACTGAAGCTCTCTTT. Together with reference TRBV25-1 and TRBJ1-1, the CDR3 gives the full variable domain: EADIYQTPRYLVIGTGKKITLECSQTMGHDKMYWYQQDPGMELHLIHYSYGVNSTEKGDLSSESTVSRIRTEHFPLTLESARPSHTSQYLCASIGRGGTEALFGQGTRLTVV.

The chain is built from TRBV7-9 and TRBJ2-5, with D tentatively TRBD2 (6 bases). Germline-derived CDR1 and CDR2 are SEHNR and FQNEAQ (reference sequence). The CDR3 sequence is 14 residues long. Between the trimmed V and J ends, which lost 4 bases and 5 bases, there was a span of 14 bases. Here the CDR3 reads CASSSGLGEETQYF. The CDR3 DNA reads as TGTGCCAGCAGCTCGGGACTGGGGGAGGAGACCCAGTACTTC. The entire variable domain, with the rest obtained from reference TRBV7-9 and TRBJ2-5, is as follows: DTGVSQNPRHKITKRGQNVTFRCDPISEHNRLYWYRQTLGQGPEFLTYFQNEAQLEKSRLLSDRFSAERPKGSFSTLEIQRTEQGDSAMYLCASSSGLGEETQYFGPGTRLLVL.

The chain recombines TRBV24-1 with TRBJ2-5; 11 bases fit TRBD2. The CDR3 spans 17 residues. V was pared by 4 bases and J by 7 bases, with 13 bases of the junction left unmatched. Germline CDR1 reads KGHDR; CDR2 reads SFDVKD. The CDR3 DNA reads TGTGCCACCAGTGACCCCTCGGTAGCGGGAGGGTCCCCGACCCAGTACTTC. Translating gives CATSDPSVAGGSPTQYF.

Only a few counts were recorded for this clonotype. The chain carries TRBV28 and TRBJ2-5; 13 nucleotides align to TRBD2. Germline CDR1 reads MDHEN; CDR2 reads SYDVKM. The CDR3 has 17 amino acids. Trimming removed 2 bases from V and 3 bases from J; junction bases left unmatched: 6. The DNA for the CDR3 is TGTGCCAGCAGTTTAGGGGGACTAGCGGGGCGAAAAGAGACCCAGTACTTC. Translated: CASSLGGLAGRKETQYF.

This chain joins TRBV2 and TRBJ2-1; D gene uncertain. Looked up from germline, CDR1 is SNHLY and CDR2 is FYNNEI. V dropped 2 bases and J dropped 0 bases, with 5 bases sitting between them. The CDR3 is 14 residues long. CDR3 in amino acids: CASSEFSSYNEQFF. CDR3 DNA sequence: TGTGCCAGCAGTGAATTTAGCTCCTACAATGAGCAGTTCTTC.